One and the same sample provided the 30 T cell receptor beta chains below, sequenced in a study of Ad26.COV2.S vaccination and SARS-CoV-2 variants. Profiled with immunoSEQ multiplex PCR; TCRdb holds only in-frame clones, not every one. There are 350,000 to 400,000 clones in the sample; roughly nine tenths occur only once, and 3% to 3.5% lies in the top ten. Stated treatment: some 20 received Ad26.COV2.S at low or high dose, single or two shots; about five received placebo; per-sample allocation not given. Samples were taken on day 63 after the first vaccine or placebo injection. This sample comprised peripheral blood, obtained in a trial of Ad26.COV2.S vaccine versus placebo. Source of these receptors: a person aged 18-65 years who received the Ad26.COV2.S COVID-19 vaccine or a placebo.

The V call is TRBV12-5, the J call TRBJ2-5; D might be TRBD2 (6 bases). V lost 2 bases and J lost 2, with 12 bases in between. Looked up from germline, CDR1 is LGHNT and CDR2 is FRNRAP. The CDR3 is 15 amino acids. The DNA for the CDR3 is TGTGCTAGTGGTTTGTCCGGGACTCAGCAAGAGACCCAGTACTTC. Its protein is CASGLSGTQQETQYF.

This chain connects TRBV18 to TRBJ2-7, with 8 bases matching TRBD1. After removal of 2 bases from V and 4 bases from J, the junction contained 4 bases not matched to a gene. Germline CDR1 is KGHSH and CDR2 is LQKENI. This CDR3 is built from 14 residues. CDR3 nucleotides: TGTGCCAGCTCACCAAGGGGACAGGTATACGAGCAGTACTTC. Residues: CASSPRGQVYEQYF.

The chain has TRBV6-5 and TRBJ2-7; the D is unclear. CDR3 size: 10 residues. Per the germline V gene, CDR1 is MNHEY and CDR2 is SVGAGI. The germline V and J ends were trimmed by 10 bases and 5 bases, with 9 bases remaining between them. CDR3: CATGVNEQYF. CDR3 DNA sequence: TGTGCCACCGGAGTGAACGAGCAGTACTTC.

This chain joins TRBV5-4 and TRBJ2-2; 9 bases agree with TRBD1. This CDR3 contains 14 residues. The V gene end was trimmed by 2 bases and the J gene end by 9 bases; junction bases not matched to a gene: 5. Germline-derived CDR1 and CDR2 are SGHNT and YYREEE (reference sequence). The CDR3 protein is CASSFADRGRELFF. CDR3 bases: TGTGCCAGCAGCTTCGCCGACAGGGGGAGGGAGCTGTTTTTT.

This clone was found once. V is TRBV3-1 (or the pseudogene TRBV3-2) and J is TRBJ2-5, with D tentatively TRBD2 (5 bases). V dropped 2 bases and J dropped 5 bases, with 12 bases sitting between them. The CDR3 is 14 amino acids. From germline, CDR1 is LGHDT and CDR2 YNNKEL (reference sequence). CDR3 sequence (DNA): TGTGCCAGCAGCCAACCACGGAGGAGCGAGACCCAGTACTTC. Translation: CASSQPRRSETQYF.

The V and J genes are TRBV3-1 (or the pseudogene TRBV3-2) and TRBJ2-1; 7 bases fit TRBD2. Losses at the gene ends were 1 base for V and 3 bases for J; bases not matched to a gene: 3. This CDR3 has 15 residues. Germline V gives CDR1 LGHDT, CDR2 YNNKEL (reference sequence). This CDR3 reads CASSQGGLYYNEQFF. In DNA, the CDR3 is TGTGCCAGCAGCCAAGGGGGACTATACTACAATGAGCAGTTCTTC.

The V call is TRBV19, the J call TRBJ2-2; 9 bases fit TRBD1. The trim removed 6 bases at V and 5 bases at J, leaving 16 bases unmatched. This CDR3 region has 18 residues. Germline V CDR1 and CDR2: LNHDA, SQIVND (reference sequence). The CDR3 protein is CASSHGPGQGFWTGELFF. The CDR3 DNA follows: TGTGCCAGTAGCCATGGCCCGGGACAGGGATTTTGGACCGGGGAGCTGTTTTTT.

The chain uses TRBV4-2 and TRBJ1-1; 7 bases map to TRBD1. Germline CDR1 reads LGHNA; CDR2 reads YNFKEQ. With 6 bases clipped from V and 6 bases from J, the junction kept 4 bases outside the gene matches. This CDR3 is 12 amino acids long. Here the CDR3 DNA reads TGTGCCAGCAGAACAGGGGCAGCTGAAGCTTTCTTT. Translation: CASRTGAAEAFF.

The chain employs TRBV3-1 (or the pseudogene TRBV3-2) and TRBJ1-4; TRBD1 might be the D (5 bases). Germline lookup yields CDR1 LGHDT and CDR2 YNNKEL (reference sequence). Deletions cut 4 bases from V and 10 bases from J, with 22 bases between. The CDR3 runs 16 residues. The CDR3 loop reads CASSPRGALGTGKLFF. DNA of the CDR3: TGTGCCAGCAGCCCACGGGGAGCCCTCGGGACGGGAAAACTGTTTTTT.

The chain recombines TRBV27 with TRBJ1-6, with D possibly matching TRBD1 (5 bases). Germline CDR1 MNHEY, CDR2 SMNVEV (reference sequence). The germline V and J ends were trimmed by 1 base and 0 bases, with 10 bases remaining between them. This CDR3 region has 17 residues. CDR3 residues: CASSLYTGPSYNSPLHF. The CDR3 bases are TGTGCCAGCAGTTTATATACAGGCCCCTCCTATAATTCACCCCTCCACTTT.

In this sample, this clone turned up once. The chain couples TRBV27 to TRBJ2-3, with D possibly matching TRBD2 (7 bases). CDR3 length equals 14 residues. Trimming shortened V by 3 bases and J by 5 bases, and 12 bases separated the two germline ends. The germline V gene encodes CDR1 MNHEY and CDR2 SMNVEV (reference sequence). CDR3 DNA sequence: TGTGCCAGCAGTTTTCGGGGGGCCAGAGATACGCAGTATTTT. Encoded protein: CASSFRGARDTQYF.

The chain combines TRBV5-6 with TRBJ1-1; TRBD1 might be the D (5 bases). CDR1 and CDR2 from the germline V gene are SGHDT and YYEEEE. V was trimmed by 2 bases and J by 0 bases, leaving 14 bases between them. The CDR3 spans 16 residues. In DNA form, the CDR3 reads TGTGCCAGCAGCTTATATGGACAAACAATGAACACTGAAGCTTTCTTT. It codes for CASSLYGQTMNTEAFF.

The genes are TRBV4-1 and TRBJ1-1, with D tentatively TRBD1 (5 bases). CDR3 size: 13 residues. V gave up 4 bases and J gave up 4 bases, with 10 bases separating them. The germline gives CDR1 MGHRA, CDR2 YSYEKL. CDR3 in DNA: TGCGCCAGCAGCCCAACTGGGGGCACTGAAGCTTTCTTT. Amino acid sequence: CASSPTGGTEAFF.

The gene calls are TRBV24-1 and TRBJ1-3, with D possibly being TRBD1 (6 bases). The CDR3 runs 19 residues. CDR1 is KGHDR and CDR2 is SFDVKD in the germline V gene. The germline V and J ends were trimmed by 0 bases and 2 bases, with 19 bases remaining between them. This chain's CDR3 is CATSDLGQPSIGTGNTIYF. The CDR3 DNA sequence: TGTGCCACCAGTGATTTGGGACAGCCAAGCATCGGTACTGGAAACACCATATATTTT.

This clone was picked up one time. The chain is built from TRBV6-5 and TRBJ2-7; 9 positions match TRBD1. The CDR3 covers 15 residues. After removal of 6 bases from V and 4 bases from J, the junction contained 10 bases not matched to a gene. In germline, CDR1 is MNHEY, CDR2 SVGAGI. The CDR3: CASSFLRDRAYEQYF. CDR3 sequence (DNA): TGTGCCAGCAGCTTCCTCCGGGACAGGGCATACGAGCAGTACTTC.

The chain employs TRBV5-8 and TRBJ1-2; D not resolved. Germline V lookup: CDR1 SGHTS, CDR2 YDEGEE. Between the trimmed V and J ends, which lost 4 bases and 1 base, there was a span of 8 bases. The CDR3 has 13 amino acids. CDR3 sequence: CASSARDNYGYTF. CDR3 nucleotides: TGTGCCAGCAGCGCCCGGGATAACTATGGCTACACCTTC.

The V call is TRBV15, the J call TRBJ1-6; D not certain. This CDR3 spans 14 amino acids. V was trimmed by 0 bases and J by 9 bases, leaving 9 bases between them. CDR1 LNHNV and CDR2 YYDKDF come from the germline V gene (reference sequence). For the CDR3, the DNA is TGTGCCACCAGCAGAGATCTGATGCGTTCACCCCTCCACTTT. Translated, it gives CATSRDLMRSPLHF. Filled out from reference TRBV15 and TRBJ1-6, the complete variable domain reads DAMVIQNPRYQVTQFGKPVTLSCSQTLNHNVMYWYQQKSSQAPKLLFHYYDKDFNNEADTPDNFQSRRPNTSFCFLDIRSPGLGDTAMYLCATSRDLMRSPLHFGNGTRLTVT.

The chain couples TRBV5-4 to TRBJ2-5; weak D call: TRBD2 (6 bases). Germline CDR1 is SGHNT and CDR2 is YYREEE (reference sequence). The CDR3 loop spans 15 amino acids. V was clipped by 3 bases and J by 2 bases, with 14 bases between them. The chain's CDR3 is CASSSPGLRQETQYF. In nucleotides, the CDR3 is TGTGCCAGCAGCTCCCCGGGACTGAGACAAGAGACCCAGTACTTC.

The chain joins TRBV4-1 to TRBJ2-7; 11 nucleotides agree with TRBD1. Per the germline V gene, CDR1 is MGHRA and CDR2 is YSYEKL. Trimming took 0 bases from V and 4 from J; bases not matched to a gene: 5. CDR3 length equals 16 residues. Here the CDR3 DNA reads TGCGCCAGCAGCCAAGATAGATGGGACAGGGGGTACGAGCAGTACTTC. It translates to CASSQDRWDRGYEQYF.

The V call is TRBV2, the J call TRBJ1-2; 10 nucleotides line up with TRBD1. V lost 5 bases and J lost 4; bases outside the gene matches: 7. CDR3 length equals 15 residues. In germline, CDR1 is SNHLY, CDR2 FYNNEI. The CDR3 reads CASSHRDRGVYGYTF. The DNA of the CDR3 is TGTGCCAGCAGTCACCGGGACAGGGGAGTCTATGGCTACACCTTC.

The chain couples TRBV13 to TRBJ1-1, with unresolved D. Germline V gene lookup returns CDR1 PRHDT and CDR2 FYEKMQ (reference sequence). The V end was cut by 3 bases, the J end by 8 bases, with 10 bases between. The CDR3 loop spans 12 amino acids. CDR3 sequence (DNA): TGTGCCAGCAGCTTTAACAGATTAGAAGCTTTCTTT. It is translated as CASSFNRLEAFF.

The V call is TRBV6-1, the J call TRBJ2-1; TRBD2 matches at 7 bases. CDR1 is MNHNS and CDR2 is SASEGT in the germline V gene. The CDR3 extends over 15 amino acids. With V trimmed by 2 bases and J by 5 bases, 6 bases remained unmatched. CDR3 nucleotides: TGTGCCAGCAGTGAACGGCTAGCGGATAACAATGAGCAGTTCTTC. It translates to CASSERLADNNEQFF.

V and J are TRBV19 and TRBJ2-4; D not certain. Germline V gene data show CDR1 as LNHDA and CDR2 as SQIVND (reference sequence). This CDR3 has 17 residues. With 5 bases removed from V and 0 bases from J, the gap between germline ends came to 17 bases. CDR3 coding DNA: TGTGCCAGTAGTCCATCCCCCCGGCCCCTAGCCAAAAACATTCAGTACTTC. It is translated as CASSPSPRPLAKNIQYF.

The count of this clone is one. Here the CDR3 DNA reads TGTGCCAGCTCGCCCTCTACAACCTACGAGCAGTACTTC. Its translation is CASSPSTTYEQYF. The V call is TRBV18, the J call TRBJ2-7; no reliable D call. V gave up 6 bases and J gave up 2 bases, with 11 bases separating them. The CDR3 covers 13 residues. The germline V gene has CDR1 KGHSH and CDR2 LQKENI.

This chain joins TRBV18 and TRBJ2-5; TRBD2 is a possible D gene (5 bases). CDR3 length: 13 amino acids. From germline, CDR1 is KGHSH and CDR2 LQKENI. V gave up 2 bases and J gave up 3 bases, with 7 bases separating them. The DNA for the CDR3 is TGTGCCAGCTCACCATACGGGGAAGAGACCCAGTACTTC. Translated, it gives CASSPYGEETQYF.

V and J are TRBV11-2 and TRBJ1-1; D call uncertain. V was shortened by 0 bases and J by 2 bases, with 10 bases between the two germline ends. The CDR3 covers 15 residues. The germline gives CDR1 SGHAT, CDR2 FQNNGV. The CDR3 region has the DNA TGTGCCAGCAGCTTAGAGTCGGGCGGAAACACTGAAGCTTTCTTT. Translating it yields CASSLESGGNTEAFF.

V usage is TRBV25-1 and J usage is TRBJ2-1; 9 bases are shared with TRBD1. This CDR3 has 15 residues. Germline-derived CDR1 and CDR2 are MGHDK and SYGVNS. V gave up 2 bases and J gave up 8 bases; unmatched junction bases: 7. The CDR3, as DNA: TGTGCCAGCAGTGAAACCGGGACAGGGAGGCATGAGCAGTTCTTC. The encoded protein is CASSETGTGRHEQFF.

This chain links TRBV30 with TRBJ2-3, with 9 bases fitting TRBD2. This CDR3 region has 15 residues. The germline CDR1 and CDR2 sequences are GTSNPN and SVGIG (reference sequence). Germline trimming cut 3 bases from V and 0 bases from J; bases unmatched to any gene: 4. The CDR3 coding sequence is TGTGCCTGGAGCGTTCTAGCGGGGAGCACAGATACGCAGTATTTT. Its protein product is CAWSVLAGSTDTQYF.

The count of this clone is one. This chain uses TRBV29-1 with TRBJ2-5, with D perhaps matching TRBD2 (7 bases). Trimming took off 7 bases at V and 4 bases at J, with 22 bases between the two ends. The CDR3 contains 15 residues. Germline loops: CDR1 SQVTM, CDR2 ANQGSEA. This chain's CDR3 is CSAGSGAGAIETQYF. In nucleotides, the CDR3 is TGCAGCGCGGGGTCAGGCGCGGGGGCCATAGAGACCCAGTACTTC.

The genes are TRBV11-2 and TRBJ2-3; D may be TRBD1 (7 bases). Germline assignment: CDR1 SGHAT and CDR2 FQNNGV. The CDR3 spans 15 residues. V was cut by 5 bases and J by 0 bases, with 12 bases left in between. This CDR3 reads CASSAGQLSTDTQYF. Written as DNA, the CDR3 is TGTGCCAGCAGCGCGGGACAGTTAAGCACAGATACGCAGTATTTT.